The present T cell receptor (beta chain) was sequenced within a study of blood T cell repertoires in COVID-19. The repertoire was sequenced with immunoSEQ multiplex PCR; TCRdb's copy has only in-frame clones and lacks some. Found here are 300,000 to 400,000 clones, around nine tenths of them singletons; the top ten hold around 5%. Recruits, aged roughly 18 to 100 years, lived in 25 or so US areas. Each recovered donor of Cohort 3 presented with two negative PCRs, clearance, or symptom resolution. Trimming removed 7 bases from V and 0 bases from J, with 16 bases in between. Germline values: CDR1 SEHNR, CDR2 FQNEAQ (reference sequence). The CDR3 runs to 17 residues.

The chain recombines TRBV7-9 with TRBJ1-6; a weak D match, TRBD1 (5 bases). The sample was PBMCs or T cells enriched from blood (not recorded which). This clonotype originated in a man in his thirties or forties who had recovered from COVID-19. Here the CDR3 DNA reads TGTGCCAGCACCGTAGGGGAGGACTTCTCCTATAATTCACCCCTCCACTTT. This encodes CASTVGEDFSYNSPLHF. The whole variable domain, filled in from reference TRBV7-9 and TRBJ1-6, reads DTGVSQNPRHKITKRGQNVTFRCDPISEHNRLYWYRQTLGQGPEFLTYFQNEAQLEKSRLLSDRFSAERPKGSFSTLEIQRTEQGDSAMYLCASTVGEDFSYNSPLHFGNGTRLTVT.